Here is one T cell receptor (beta chain) with its context. Trimming cost V 4 bases and J 1 base, with 8 bases left between them. This CDR3 contains 12 residues. Germline loops: CDR1 SQVTM, CDR2 ANQGSEA. Sequencing was performed with immunoSEQ multiplex PCR; in TCRdb, only in-frame clones are kept and a portion is missing. There are 100,000 to 110,000 clones in the sample; about 90% occur only once, and approximately 20% lies in the top ten. This entry is derived from a study of control samples from healthy donors and cancer patients. Source material: blood. This clonotype was obtained from a woman aged 45-65 years in good health. The chain carries TRBV29-1 and TRBJ2-7; TRBD1 is a possible D gene (6 bases). This CDR3 is CSVATGSYEQYF. DNA for the CDR3: TGCAGCGTTGCAACAGGGTCCTACGAGCAGTACTTC.